Below are 11 T cell receptor beta chains sequenced from a single sample in a study of long-term antiretroviral therapy in people with HIV. Samples were assayed with immunoSEQ v3.0 at survey level. Only in-frame clones appear in the TCRdb table, and some are missing; sequencing was by immunoSEQ multiplex PCR. This sample has some 34,000 clones, with roughly 77% found just once. The sample was unsorted PBMCs, taken 1.9 years after starting antiretroviral therapy. These receptors originate from a man aged 18 to 29 with HIV.

The rearrangement uses TRBV2 and TRBJ2-7; D might be TRBD1 (5 bases). CDR1 SNHLY and CDR2 FYNNEI come from the germline V gene. Trimming left V 4 bases short and J 4 bases short, with 11 bases between. The length of the CDR3 is 13 residues. CDR3 coding DNA: TGTGCCAGCAGTGGGAGTCCAGGGTACGAGCAGTACGTC. Amino acids: CASSGSPGYEQYV.

This chain uses TRBV2 with TRBJ2-5, with TRBD2 identical over 11 bases. Trimming cost V 7 bases and J 0 bases; bases outside gene matches: 16. This CDR3 is built from 19 residues. Looked up from germline, CDR1 is SNHLY and CDR2 is FYNNEI. CDR3 in DNA: TGTGCCAGCACCCCTTGGGGGCTAGCGGGGGGATACTACCAAGAGACCCAGTACTTC. It encodes CASTPWGLAGGYYQETQYF.

The rearrangement links TRBV6-1 to TRBJ1-2, with a weak D call TRBD1 (5 bases). V lost 3 bases and J lost 7, with 12 bases in between. Germline values: CDR1 MNHNS, CDR2 SASEGT. CDR3 length: 13 residues. As DNA, the CDR3 is TGTGCCAGCAGTGAGAAGGGGTTAAGTGGCTACACCTTC. Translation gives CASSEKGLSGYTF.

The chain uses TRBV7-6 and TRBJ2-7, with D unclear. The CDR3 runs 13 residues. Germline V CDR1 and CDR2: SGHVS, FNYEAQ. V was cut by 0 bases and J by 0 bases, with 3 bases left in between. This CDR3 reads CASSLASSYEQYF. CDR3 DNA sequence: TGTGCCAGCAGCTTAGCGTCCTCCTACGAGCAGTACTTC.

The CDR3 nucleotides read TGTGCCAGCAGCCTCCCGTTCCCAACAGTGTCCCCCTACACCTTC. Translating gives CASSLPFPTVSPYTF. The rearrangement uses TRBV7-9 and TRBJ1-2; D is undetermined. This CDR3 spans 15 amino acids. V lost 5 bases, J lost 10 bases, and 23 bases lay in between. Germline loops: CDR1 SEHNR, CDR2 FQNEAQ (reference sequence).

This chain uses TRBV10-2 with TRBJ2-1, with TRBD2 identical over 14 bases. V lost 6 bases to trimming and J lost 7 bases; unmatched junction nucleotides: 5. CDR1 is WSHSY and CDR2 is SAAADI in the germline V gene. The CDR3 has 15 amino acids. CDR3 in DNA: TGCGCCAGCAGGCTGGGACTAGCGGGGGTAAATGAGCAGTTCTTC. This codes for CASRLGLAGVNEQFF.

The chain is built from TRBV27 and TRBJ1-2, with D hard to call. Germline assignment: CDR1 MNHEY and CDR2 SMNVEV (reference sequence). The CDR3 has 15 residues. The V and J ends lost 2 bases and 1 base respectively, with 11 bases between them. CDR3 sequence reads: CASSLMVGNNYGYTF. CDR3 DNA: TGTGCCAGCAGTTTAATGGTGGGAAATAACTATGGCTACACCTTC.

The rearrangement links TRBV5-1 to TRBJ2-7, with 7 bases lining up with TRBD1. V lost 0 bases and J lost 0; bases outside the gene matches: 6. Per the germline V gene, CDR1 is SGHRS and CDR2 is YFSETQ. This CDR3 has 16 residues. CDR3 nucleotides: TGCGCCAGCAGCTTGGACACCGGGACAGCCTCCTACGAGCAGTACTTC. This codes for CASSLDTGTASYEQYF. Filled out from reference TRBV5-1 and TRBJ2-7, the complete variable domain reads KAGVTQTPRYLIKTRGQQVTLSCSPISGHRSVSWYQQTPGQGLQFLFEYFSETQRNKGNFPGRFSGRQFSNSRSEMNVSTLELGDSALYLCASSLDTGTASYEQYFGPGTRLTVT.

The chain is built from TRBV9 and TRBJ1-2; no clear D gene. The length of the CDR3 is 14 residues. Looked up from germline, CDR1 is SGDLS and CDR2 is YYNGEE. V was clipped by 3 bases and J by 1 base, with 10 bases between them. The CDR3 loop is CASSEGLSNYGYTF. CDR3 bases: TGTGCCAGCAGCGAAGGACTGAGTAACTATGGCTACACCTTC.

The V call is TRBV7-9, the J call TRBJ2-2, with a possible D match to TRBD1 (6 bases). Germline CDR1 reads SEHNR; CDR2 reads FQNEAQ (reference sequence). The CDR3 extends over 15 amino acids. V was trimmed by 7 bases and J by 6 bases, leaving 18 bases between them. Written as DNA, the CDR3 is TGTGCCAGCATCCTCCGGGACACCTCCGCCGGGGAGCTGTTTTTT. It yields the protein CASILRDTSAGELFF.

The chain is built from TRBV7-9 and TRBJ1-1; D is perhaps TRBD1 (6 bases). V lost 5 bases to trimming and J lost 7 bases, with 11 bases between them. Looked up from germline, CDR1 is SEHNR and CDR2 is FQNEAQ (reference sequence). This CDR3 has 12 residues. The CDR3 sequence: CASSTQGSEAFF. The CDR3 DNA sequence: TGTGCCAGCAGCACACAGGGAAGTGAAGCTTTCTTT.